One and the same sample provided the 28 T cell receptor beta chains below, sequenced in a study of blood T cell repertoires in COVID-19. Assay used: immunoSEQ multiplex PCR; TCRdb lists only in-frame clones, some missing. The sample holds roughly 100,000 clones; around 84% are singletons and the top ten take 3.5% to 5%. What was sequenced was peripheral blood. These receptors came from a human donor in a cohort sampled during active COVID-19.

V and J are TRBV29-1 and TRBJ2-7; D is uncertain. Trimming removed 0 bases from V and 2 bases from J, with 11 bases in between. The length of the CDR3 is 14 residues. CDR1 is SQVTM and CDR2 is ANQGSEA in the germline V gene. CDR3 nucleotide sequence: TGCAGCGTTGAAGATTCTAGTGAGCCCTACGAGCAGTACTTC. Translation gives CSVEDSSEPYEQYF.

V is TRBV7-2 and J is TRBJ1-6; D gene uncertain. CDR1 and CDR2 from the germline V gene are SGHTA and FQGNSA. The length of the CDR3 is 17 residues. V lost 2 bases to trimming and J lost 4 bases, with 15 bases between them. CDR3 DNA: TGTGCCAGCAGCTTACAGCGTCGCCAAACTTATAATTCACCCCTCCACTTT. Translated, it gives CASSLQRRQTYNSPLHF.

The V and J genes are TRBV11-3 and TRBJ2-1, with 10 bases fitting TRBD2. The CDR3 runs to 17 residues. Germline V gene lookup returns CDR1 SGHNT and CDR2 YENEEA. V shed 1 base and J 4 bases; nucleotides not matched to a gene: 7. The CDR3 DNA is TGTGCCAGCAGCTTAGGAGCGAGCGGGGGGGTTTACAATGAGCAGTTCTTC. It encodes CASSLGASGGVYNEQFF.

This sequence joins TRBV11-1 and TRBJ2-5, with TRBD1 identical over 9 bases. The CDR3 runs 15 residues. V trimming: 5 bases; J trimming: 7 bases; junction bases outside the gene matches: 11. Germline V gene sequence: CDR1 SGHAT, CDR2 FQDESV (reference sequence). The CDR3 region is CASSDSDRGRGTQYF. As DNA, the CDR3 is TGTGCCAGCAGCGACTCGGACAGGGGCAGGGGGACCCAGTACTTC.

The chain is built from TRBV7-2 and TRBJ1-2; 7 bases are shared with TRBD1. Trimming cost V 1 base and J 3 bases; bases outside gene matches: 2. Germline CDR1 SGHTA, CDR2 FQGNSA. CDR3 length equals 14 residues. The CDR3: CASSLGGQYYGYTF. The CDR3, as DNA: TGTGCCAGCAGCTTAGGGGGACAGTACTATGGCTACACCTTC.

The genes are TRBV28 and TRBJ2-6; possible D gene TRBD1, 6 bases. CDR3 length equals 16 residues. Trimming took off 7 bases at V and 1 base at J, with 14 bases between the two ends. Germline loops: CDR1 MDHEN, CDR2 SYDVKM. CDR3 nucleotides: TGTGCCAGCAAAGCCGGGACACCGTCTGGGGCCAACGTCCTGACTTTC. Translating it yields CASKAGTPSGANVLTF. Variable domain in full (rest from reference TRBV28 and TRBJ2-6): DVKVTQSSRYLVKRTGEKVFLECVQDMDHENMFWYRQDPGLGLRLIYFSYDVKMKEKGDIPEGYSVSREKKERFSLILESASTNQTSMYLCASKAGTPSGANVLTFGAGSRLTVL.

In its sample, this clone was seen once. J is TRBJ2-3 and V is TRBV12-3 or TRBV12-4, with a weak D call TRBD1 (5 bases). The V and J ends lost 7 bases and 9 bases respectively, with 17 bases between them. The CDR3 totals 13 residues. The CDR3 loop reads CASTLSSKGTQYF. CDR3 coding DNA: TGTGCCAGCACCCTAAGTTCCAAGGGGACGCAGTATTTT.

The chain has TRBV5-5 and TRBJ1-2; TRBD1 matches at 9 bases. CDR1 SGHKS and CDR2 YYEKEE come from the germline V gene (reference sequence). The V and J ends lost 4 bases and 2 bases, in that order; junction bases with no gene match: 6. CDR3 length: 15 residues. DNA for the CDR3: TGTGCCAGCAGCCTTCAACAGGGGGCGAACTATGGCTACACCTTC. This sequence encodes CASSLQQGANYGYTF.

This clone appeared a single time. This chain connects TRBV7-3 to TRBJ1-1; 8 bases align to TRBD1. This CDR3 comprises 13 residues. Germline CDR1 is SGHTA and CDR2 is FQGTGA. With 3 bases clipped from V and 4 bases from J, the junction kept 1 base outside the gene matches. Here the CDR3 reads CASSFGQGTEAFF. CDR3 coding DNA: TGTGCCAGCAGCTTCGGACAGGGCACTGAAGCTTTCTTT.

The V and J genes are TRBV28 and TRBJ1-3; D is uncertain. This CDR3 region has 13 residues. V dropped 2 bases and J dropped 2 bases, with 4 bases sitting between them. The germline gives CDR1 MDHEN, CDR2 SYDVKM. The CDR3 coding sequence is TGTGCCAGCAGTTTAAGCGCTGGAAACACCATATATTTT. It yields the protein CASSLSAGNTIYF.

V and J are TRBV4-3 and TRBJ1-1; weak D call: TRBD1 (5 bases). Germline V gene data show CDR1 as LGHNA and CDR2 as YSLEER. V lost 5 bases and J lost 1, with 20 bases in between. The CDR3 loop spans 17 amino acids. CDR3 loop: CASSNTGGRPTNTEAFF. The CDR3 nucleotides read TGCGCCAGCAGCAACACAGGCGGACGGCCTACGAACACTGAAGCTTTCTTT.

The rearrangement joins TRBV19 to TRBJ1-2; 7 bases are a match to TRBD1. V was pared by 5 bases and J by 4 bases, with 7 bases of the junction left unmatched. CDR3 size: 14 residues. Per the germline V gene, CDR1 is LNHDA and CDR2 is SQIVND (reference sequence). CDR3 sequence (DNA): TGTGCCAGTAGTGAGAGGGGGCAAGGCTATGGCTACACCTTC. As protein: CASSERGQGYGYTF.

This clone was counted a single time. The CDR3 region has the DNA TGTGCCAGCAGGATACAGGGAAACACTGAAGCTTTCTTT. Its translation: CASRIQGNTEAFF. The chain has TRBV6-5 and TRBJ1-1, with D perhaps matching TRBD1 (6 bases). In germline, CDR1 is MNHEY, CDR2 SVGAGI. V lost 6 bases to trimming and J lost 2 bases, with 10 bases between them. The CDR3 is 13 amino acids.

The J gene is TRBJ1-2, the V gene TRBV27; maybe TRBD1 (5 bases). Germline loops: CDR1 MNHEY, CDR2 SMNVEV (reference sequence). V was cut by 7 bases and J by 3 bases, with 24 bases left in between. The CDR3 spans 17 residues. The CDR3 bases are TGTGCCAGCAATCCTTACGGGACTCTCGAAGAAGACTATGGCTACACCTTC. Translated, it gives CASNPYGTLEEDYGYTF.

V usage is TRBV21-1 and J usage is TRBJ2-1; no DNA check was done on the table's D call, TRBD2. TRBV21-1 is labeled a pseudogene. The CDR3 runs to 15 residues. The CDR3 region has the DNA TGTGCCAGCGGGAGATTGGGGGGCTCCTACAATGAGCAGTTCTTC. It encodes CASGRLGGSYNEQFF.

The rearrangement links TRBV2 to TRBJ2-7; TRBD1 agrees at 9 bases. The CDR3 length is 14 residues. Trimming took 7 bases from V and 1 from J; bases not matched to a gene: 5. Germline V gene sequence: CDR1 SNHLY, CDR2 FYNNEI. The CDR3 nucleotides are TGTGCCAGCACCAGAGACAGGGGGTCCTACGAGCAGTACTTC. It encodes CASTRDRGSYEQYF.

This clone appeared once. The CDR3 region has the DNA TGTGCCAGCAGGCCGAGGACAGGGACAGATACGCAGTATTTT. It encodes CASRPRTGTDTQYF. The V gene is TRBV6-5, the J gene TRBJ2-3; 8 bases align to TRBD1. The CDR3 extends over 14 amino acids. The V and J ends lost 6 bases and 3 bases, in that order; junction bases with no gene match: 5. CDR1 is MNHEY and CDR2 is SVGAGI in the germline V gene.

The chain carries TRBV6-1 and TRBJ1-5; D gene unclear. The V gene's germline CDR1 is MNHNS and CDR2 SASEGT. Trimming shortened V by 2 bases and J by 5 bases, and 19 bases separated the two germline ends. The CDR3 is made up of 17 amino acids. CDR3 sequence (DNA): TGTGCCAGCAGTGAATGGGCGGGAGGTTTACATGATCAGCCCCAGCATTTT. Translation: CASSEWAGGLHDQPQHF.

The chain joins TRBV6-2 or TRBV6-3 to TRBJ2-3; TRBD2 matches 9 bases. This CDR3 has 12 amino acids. V was pared by 2 bases and J by 9 bases, with 0 bases of the junction left unmatched. Germline values: CDR1 MNHEY, CDR2 SVGEGT. The chain's CDR3 is CASSYGLATQYF. The CDR3 bases are TGTGCCAGCAGTTACGGACTAGCGACGCAGTATTTT.

This clone has a handful of counts. J is TRBJ1-1 and V is TRBV4-3; tentatively, D is TRBD1 (5 bases). This CDR3 is built from 18 residues. V lost 2 bases to trimming and J lost 3 bases, with 22 bases between them. Germline V gene sequence: CDR1 LGHNA, CDR2 YSLEER. Here the CDR3 DNA reads TGCGCCAGCAGCCAAAACTTCCGGGACTCAGAACGTGACACTGAAGCTTTCTTT. Amino acids: CASSQNFRDSERDTEAFF.

V gene TRBV12-5 combines with J gene TRBJ2-3; tentatively, D is TRBD1 (6 bases). The CDR3 spans 14 residues. CDR1 and CDR2 (germline): LGHNT, FRNRAP. The V end was cut by 1 base, the J end by 5 bases, with 10 bases between. In nucleotides, the CDR3 is TGTGCTAGTGGTTTGGACAACAGGGTAGATACGCAGTATTTT. This gives the protein CASGLDNRVDTQYF.

The chain combines TRBV2 with TRBJ1-3; 8 bases match TRBD1. The germline gives CDR1 SNHLY, CDR2 FYNNEI. With V trimmed by 4 bases and J by 0 bases, 14 bases remained unmatched. The CDR3 consists of 19 residues. DNA of the CDR3: TGTGCCAGCAGTGTGGCGATTCGACAGGGGAAGAGCTCTGGAAACACCATATATTTT. This encodes CASSVAIRQGKSSGNTIYF.

The chain carries TRBV11-3 and TRBJ1-1; possibly TRBD1 for D (5 bases). V dropped 0 bases and J dropped 4 bases, with 9 bases sitting between them. The CDR3 is made up of 14 amino acids. In germline, CDR1 is SGHNT, CDR2 YENEEA. The CDR3 region is CASSLDRVATEAFF. The CDR3 DNA follows: TGTGCCAGCAGCTTAGACAGGGTGGCCACTGAAGCTTTCTTT.

V and J are TRBV12-3 or TRBV12-4 and TRBJ1-1, with no clear D. Trimming cost V 3 bases and J 5 bases, with 10 bases left between them. The CDR3 spans 13 residues. CDR3 nucleotides: TGTGCCAGCAGTTTCGCAGGATTAACTGAAGCTTTCTTT. Amino acid sequence: CASSFAGLTEAFF.

The V gene is TRBV11-1, the J gene TRBJ1-2; no reliable D call. The germline V and J ends were trimmed by 5 bases and 2 bases, with 9 bases remaining between them. This CDR3 is built from 13 residues. Germline CDR1 reads SGHAT; CDR2 reads FQDESV (reference sequence). The CDR3 DNA is TGTGCCAGCAGCCCGAGAGCAAACTATGGCTACACCTTC. It specifies CASSPRANYGYTF. Full variable domain (outside the CDR3, taken from reference TRBV11-1 and TRBJ1-2): EAEVAQSPRYKITEKSQAVAFWCDPISGHATLYWYRQILGQGPELLVQFQDESVVDDSQLPKDRFSAERLKGVDSTLKIQPAELGDSAMYLCASSPRANYGYTFGSGTRLTVV.

The CDR3 region is CASSRQGAEDTEAFF. DNA of the CDR3: TGCGCCAGCAGCAGACAGGGGGCCGAGGACACTGAAGCTTTCTTT. The chain combines TRBV5-1 with TRBJ1-1; 10 nucleotides line up with TRBD1. Germline lookup yields CDR1 SGHRS and CDR2 YFSETQ. J gave up 3 bases and V 4 bases, and 6 bases lay outside the gene matches. The CDR3 has 15 amino acids.

The chain carries TRBV5-5 and TRBJ2-5; D not resolved. Germline V gene lookup returns CDR1 SGHKS and CDR2 YYEKEE (reference sequence). The CDR3 contains 12 residues. V was shortened by 3 bases and J by 5 bases, with 8 bases between the two germline ends. CDR3 nucleotides: TGTGCCAGCAGCTACTCGGAGGAGACCCAGTACTTC. Residues: CASSYSEETQYF.

As for this clone: This CDR3 is also generated by other DNA sequences in the sample. The chain uses TRBV6-5 and TRBJ1-6; TRBD1 might be the D (6 bases). This CDR3 region has 15 residues. The V and J ends lost 0 bases and 5 bases respectively, with 8 bases between them. CDR1 is MNHEY and CDR2 is SVGAGI in the germline V gene. CDR3 sequence: CASSYSNRDNSPLHF. The CDR3, as DNA: TGTGCCAGCAGTTACTCCAACAGGGATAATTCACCCCTCCACTTT.